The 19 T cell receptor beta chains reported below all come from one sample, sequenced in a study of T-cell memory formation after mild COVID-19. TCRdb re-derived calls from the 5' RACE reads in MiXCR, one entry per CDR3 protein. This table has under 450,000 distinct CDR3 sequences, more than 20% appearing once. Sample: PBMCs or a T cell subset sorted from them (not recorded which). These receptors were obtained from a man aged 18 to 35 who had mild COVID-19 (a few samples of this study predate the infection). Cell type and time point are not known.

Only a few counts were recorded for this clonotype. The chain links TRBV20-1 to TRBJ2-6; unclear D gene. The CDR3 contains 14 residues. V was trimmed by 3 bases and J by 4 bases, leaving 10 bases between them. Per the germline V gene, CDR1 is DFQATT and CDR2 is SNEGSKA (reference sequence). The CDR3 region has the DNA TGCAGTGCTAGCTCCCTGGCCGGGGCCAACGTCCTGACTTTC. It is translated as CSASSLAGANVLTF.

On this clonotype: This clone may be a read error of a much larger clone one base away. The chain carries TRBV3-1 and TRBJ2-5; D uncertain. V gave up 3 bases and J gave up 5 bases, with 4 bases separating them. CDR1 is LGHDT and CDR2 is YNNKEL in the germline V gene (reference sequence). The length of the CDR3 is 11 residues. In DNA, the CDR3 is TGTGCCAGCAGCCAGCGGGAGACCCAGTACTTC. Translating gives CASSQRETQYF.

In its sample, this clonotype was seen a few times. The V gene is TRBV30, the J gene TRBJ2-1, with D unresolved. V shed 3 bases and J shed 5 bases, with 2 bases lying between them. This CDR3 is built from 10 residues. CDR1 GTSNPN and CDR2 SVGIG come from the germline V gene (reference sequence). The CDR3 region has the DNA TGTGCCTGGAGCCACAATGAGCAGTTCTTC. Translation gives CAWSHNEQFF.

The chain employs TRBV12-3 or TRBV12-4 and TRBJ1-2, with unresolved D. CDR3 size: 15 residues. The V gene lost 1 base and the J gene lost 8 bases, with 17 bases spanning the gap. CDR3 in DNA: TGTGCCAGCAGTTTAGTAGGGCCCTTCCTAGGAGGCTACACCTTC. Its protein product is CASSLVGPFLGGYTF.

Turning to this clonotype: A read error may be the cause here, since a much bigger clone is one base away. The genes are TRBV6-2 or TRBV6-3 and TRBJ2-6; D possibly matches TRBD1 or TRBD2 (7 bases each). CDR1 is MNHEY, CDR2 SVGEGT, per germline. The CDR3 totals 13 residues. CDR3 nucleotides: TGTGACAGCGGGACAGCTGGGGCCAACGTCCTGACTTTC. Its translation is CDSGTAGANVLTF.

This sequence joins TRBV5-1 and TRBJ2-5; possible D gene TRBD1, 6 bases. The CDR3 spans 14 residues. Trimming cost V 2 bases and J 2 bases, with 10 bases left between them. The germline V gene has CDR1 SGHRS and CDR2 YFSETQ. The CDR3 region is CASSFDRIQETQYF. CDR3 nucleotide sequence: TGCGCCAGCAGCTTCGACAGGATACAAGAGACCCAGTACTTC.

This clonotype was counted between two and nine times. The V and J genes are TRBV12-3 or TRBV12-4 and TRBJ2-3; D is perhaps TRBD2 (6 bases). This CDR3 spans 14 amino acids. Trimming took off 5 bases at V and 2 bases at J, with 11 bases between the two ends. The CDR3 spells CASSRAGYTDTQYF. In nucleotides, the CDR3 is TGTGCCAGCAGTCGGGCGGGGTACACAGATACGCAGTATTTT.

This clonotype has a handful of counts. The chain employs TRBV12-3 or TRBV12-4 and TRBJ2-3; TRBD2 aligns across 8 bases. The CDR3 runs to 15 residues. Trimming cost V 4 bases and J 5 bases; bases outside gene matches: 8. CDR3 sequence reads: CASSWGPGGQDTQYF. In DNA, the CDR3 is TGTGCCAGCAGTTGGGGGCCGGGGGGGCAAGATACGCAGTATTTT.

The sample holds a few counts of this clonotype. This chain's CDR3 is CASTRRGPGTDTQYF. CDR3 DNA: TGTGCCAGCACCCGGCGGGGGCCTGGCACAGATACGCAGTATTTT. The gene calls are TRBV6-5 and TRBJ2-3; the D gene is possibly TRBD2 (7 bases). The CDR3 totals 15 residues. The V end lost 7 bases, the J end lost 1 base, and 15 bases lay between the germline ends. CDR1 MNHEY and CDR2 SVGAGI come from the germline V gene.

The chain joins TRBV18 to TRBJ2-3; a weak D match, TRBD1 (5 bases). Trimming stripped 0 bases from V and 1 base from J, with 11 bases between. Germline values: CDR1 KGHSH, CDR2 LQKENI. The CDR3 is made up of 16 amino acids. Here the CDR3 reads CASSPPPVRGTDTQYF. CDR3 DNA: TGTGCCAGCTCACCACCACCCGTCAGGGGCACAGATACGCAGTATTTT.

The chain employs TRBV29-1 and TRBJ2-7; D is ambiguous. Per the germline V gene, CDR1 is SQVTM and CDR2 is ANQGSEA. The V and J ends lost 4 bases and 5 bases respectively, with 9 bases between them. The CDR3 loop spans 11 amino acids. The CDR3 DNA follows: TGCAGCGTTGTTCCGCCTCACGAGCAGTACGTC. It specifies CSVVPPHEQYV.

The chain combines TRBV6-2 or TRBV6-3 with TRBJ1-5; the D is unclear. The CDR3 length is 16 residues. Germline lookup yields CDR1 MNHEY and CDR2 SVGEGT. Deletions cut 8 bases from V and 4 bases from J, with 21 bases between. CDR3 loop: CASGRNWGVLNQPQHF. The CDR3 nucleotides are TGTGCCAGCGGGAGGAACTGGGGAGTGTTGAATCAGCCCCAGCATTTT.

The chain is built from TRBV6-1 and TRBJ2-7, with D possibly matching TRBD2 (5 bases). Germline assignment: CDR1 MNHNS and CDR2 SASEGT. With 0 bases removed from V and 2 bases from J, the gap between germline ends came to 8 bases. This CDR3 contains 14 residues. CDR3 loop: CASSEAPGTYEQYF. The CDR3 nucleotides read TGTGCCAGCAGTGAAGCGCCGGGAACCTACGAGCAGTACTTC.

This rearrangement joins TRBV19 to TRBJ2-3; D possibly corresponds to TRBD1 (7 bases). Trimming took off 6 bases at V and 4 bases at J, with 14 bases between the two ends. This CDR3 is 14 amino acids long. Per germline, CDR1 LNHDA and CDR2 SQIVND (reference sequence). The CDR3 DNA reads TGTGCCAGTAGACTGGGCAGGGGGGCAGATACGCAGTATTTT. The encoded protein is CASRLGRGADTQYF.

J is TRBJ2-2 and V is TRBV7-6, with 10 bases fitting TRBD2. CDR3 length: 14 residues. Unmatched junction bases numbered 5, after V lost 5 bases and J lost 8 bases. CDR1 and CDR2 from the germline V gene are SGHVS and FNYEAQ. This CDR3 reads CASSKLAGEGELFF. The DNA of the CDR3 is TGTGCCAGCAGCAAGCTAGCGGGGGAAGGGGAGCTGTTTTTT.

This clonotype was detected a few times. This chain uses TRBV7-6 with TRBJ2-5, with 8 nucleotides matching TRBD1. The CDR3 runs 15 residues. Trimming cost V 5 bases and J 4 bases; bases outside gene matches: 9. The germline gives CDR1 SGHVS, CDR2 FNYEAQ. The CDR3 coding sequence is TGTGCCAGCAGCCAAGGACAGGGCTTGGTAGAGACCCAGTACTTC. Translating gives CASSQGQGLVETQYF.

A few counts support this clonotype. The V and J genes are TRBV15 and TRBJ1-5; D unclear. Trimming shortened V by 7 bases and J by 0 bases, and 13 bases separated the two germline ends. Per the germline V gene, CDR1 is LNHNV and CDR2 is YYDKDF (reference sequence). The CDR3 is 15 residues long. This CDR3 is CATTRHPVSNQPQHF. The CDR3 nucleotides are TGTGCCACCACACGTCATCCAGTTAGCAATCAGCCCCAGCATTTT.

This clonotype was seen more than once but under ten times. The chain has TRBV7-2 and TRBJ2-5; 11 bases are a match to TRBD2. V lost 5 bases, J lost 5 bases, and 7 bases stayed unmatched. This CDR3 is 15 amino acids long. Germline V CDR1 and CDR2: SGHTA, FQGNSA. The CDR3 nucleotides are TGTGCCAGCAGCGTTAGCGGGGGGGCCCGGGAGACCCAGTACTTC. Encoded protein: CASSVSGGARETQYF. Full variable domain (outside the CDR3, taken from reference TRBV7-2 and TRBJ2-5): GAGVSQSPSNKVTEKGKDVELRCDPISGHTALYWYRQSLGQGLEFLIYFQGNSAPDKSGLPSDRFSAERTGGSVSTLTIQRTQQEDSAVYLCASSVSGGARETQYFGPGTRLLVL.

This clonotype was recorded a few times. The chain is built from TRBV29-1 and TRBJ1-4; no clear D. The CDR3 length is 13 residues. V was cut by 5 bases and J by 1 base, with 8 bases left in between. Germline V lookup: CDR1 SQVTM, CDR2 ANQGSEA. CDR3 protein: CSVCPGTNEKLFF. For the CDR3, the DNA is TGCAGCGTTTGTCCGGGAACTAATGAAAAACTGTTTTTT.